What follows are 13 T cell receptor beta chains derived from one specimen sequenced in a study of blood T cell repertoires in COVID-19. Sequenced by immunoSEQ multiplex PCR; TCRdb stores in-frame clones only, minus some. The sample lists roughly 64,000 clones, 75% to 85% seen once, with more than 5% in the top ten. Specimen: peripheral blood. These receptors originate from a woman aged 55-70 years with acute or convalescent COVID-19.

This chain uses TRBV12-3 or TRBV12-4 with TRBJ1-2, with D perhaps TRBD1 (5 bases). Deletions cut 6 bases from V and 5 bases from J, with 10 bases between. The CDR3 length is 12 residues. In DNA form, the CDR3 reads TGTGCCAGCAGCCGGTCAGGGTATGGCTACACCTTC. It codes for CASSRSGYGYTF.

The rearrangement links TRBV19 to TRBJ1-2; D ambiguous. V lost 1 base and J lost 4, with 7 bases in between. The CDR3 extends over 13 amino acids. CDR1 is LNHDA and CDR2 is SQIVND in the germline V gene (reference sequence). DNA of the CDR3: TGTGCCAGTAGTATAGGAGGGTCCTATGGCTACACCTTC. Amino acids: CASSIGGSYGYTF. Full variable domain (rest looked up from reference TRBV19 and TRBJ1-2): DGGITQSPKYLFRKEGQNVTLSCEQNLNHDAMYWYRQDPGQGLRLIYYSQIVNDFQKGDIAEGYSVSREKKESFPLTVTSAQKNPTAFYLCASSIGGSYGYTFGSGTRLTVV.

This clone was recorded only once. The J gene is TRBJ2-5, the V gene TRBV5-1; 7 bases are shared with TRBD1. CDR1 is SGHRS and CDR2 is YFSETQ in the germline V gene. Unmatched junction bases numbered 7, after V lost 0 bases and J lost 2 bases. The CDR3 loop spans 16 amino acids. The CDR3 sequence: CASSLAKGQLQETQYF. The CDR3 DNA follows: TGCGCCAGCAGCTTGGCCAAGGGACAGCTACAAGAGACCCAGTACTTC.

V is TRBV2 and J is TRBJ2-7; D is perhaps TRBD2 (5 bases). Germline-derived CDR1 and CDR2 are SNHLY and FYNNEI. The CDR3 totals 14 residues. Trimming removed 7 bases at V and 2 bases at J, with 15 bases between. CDR3 in amino acids: CASKRVGATYEQYF. DNA for the CDR3: TGTGCCAGCAAGAGGGTCGGCGCCACCTACGAGCAGTACTTC. The full variable domain, in which reference TRBV2 and TRBJ2-7 provide the parts outside the CDR3, is EPEVTQTPSHQVTQMGQEVILRCVPISNHLYFYWYRQILGQKVEFLVSFYNNEISEKSEIFDDQFSVERPDGSNFTLKIRSTKLEDSAMYFCASKRVGATYEQYFGPGTRLTVT.

This chain uses TRBV19 with TRBJ2-3; TRBD2 agrees at 12 bases. V gave up 7 bases and J gave up 3 bases; unmatched junction bases: 5. Germline lookup yields CDR1 LNHDA and CDR2 SQIVND (reference sequence). The CDR3 is 15 amino acids. The CDR3 protein is CASTLAGGDTDTQYF. In DNA, the CDR3 is TGTGCCAGTACCCTAGCGGGGGGGGATACAGATACGCAGTATTTT.

The chain employs TRBV5-1 and TRBJ1-3; TRBD1 matches 7 bases. The CDR3 has 17 residues. Trimming took 0 bases from V and 4 from J; bases not matched to a gene: 10. CDR1 is SGHRS and CDR2 is YFSETQ in the germline V gene. The CDR3 nucleotides are TGCGCCAGCAGCTTGGAACCGGGACAGATCCAAGGAAACACCATATATTTT. As protein: CASSLEPGQIQGNTIYF.

The chain links TRBV5-1 to TRBJ2-3; 8 bases match TRBD2. Germline V lookup: CDR1 SGHRS, CDR2 YFSETQ. J gave up 2 bases and V 2 bases, and 4 bases lay outside the gene matches. The CDR3 sequence is 15 residues long. CDR3 coding DNA: TGCGCCAGCAGCTTTGTGCGGGGGGCCACAGATACGCAGTATTTT. Protein sequence: CASSFVRGATDTQYF. Full variable domain (outside the CDR3, taken from reference TRBV5-1 and TRBJ2-3): KAGVTQTPRYLIKTRGQQVTLSCSPISGHRSVSWYQQTPGQGLQFLFEYFSETQRNKGNFPGRFSGRQFSNSRSEMNVSTLELGDSALYLCASSFVRGATDTQYFGPGTRLTVL.

This chain connects TRBV12-5 to TRBJ2-1, with 9 bases fitting TRBD1. The junction had 6 bases not matched to a gene; V was cut back by 5 bases and J by 10 bases. CDR1 and CDR2 (germline): LGHNT, FRNRAP. The CDR3 runs to 13 residues. CDR3 sequence reads: CASGTRDRDEQFF. CDR3 coding DNA: TGTGCTAGTGGTACCCGGGACAGGGACGAGCAGTTCTTC.

This clone came up a few times. The chain recombines TRBV29-1 with TRBJ1-2; a weak D match, TRBD1 (5 bases). V lost 7 bases to trimming and J lost 3 bases, with 12 bases between them. Per germline, CDR1 SQVTM and CDR2 ANQGSEA. The CDR3 is 12 residues long. As DNA, the CDR3 is TGCAGCGCACGGGACTGGGACTATGGCTACACCTTC. The encoded protein is CSARDWDYGYTF. Full variable domain (rest looked up from reference TRBV29-1 and TRBJ1-2): SAVISQKPSRDICQRGTSLTIQCQVDSQVTMMFWYRQQPGQSLTLIATANQGSEATYESGFVIDKFPISRPNLTFSTLTVSNMSPEDSSIYLCSARDWDYGYTFGSGTRLTVV.

The J gene is TRBJ2-5, the V gene TRBV19, with a possible D match to TRBD1 (5 bases). Between the trimmed V and J ends, which lost 8 bases and 4 bases, there was a span of 17 bases. CDR1 and CDR2 (germline): LNHDA, SQIVND (reference sequence). The CDR3 has 14 residues. CDR3 in DNA: TGTGCCAGTTCGTCTTCCAGGGCTGGAGAGACCCAGTACTTC. Translated: CASSSSRAGETQYF.

In DNA, the CDR3 is TGTGCCAGCAGCGCGGACAGGGACGAGCAGTACTTC. Its translation: CASSADRDEQYF. The chain is built from TRBV5-4 and TRBJ2-7; TRBD1 matches at 8 bases. The CDR3 loop spans 12 amino acids. V shed 4 bases, J shed 5 bases, and the junction held 2 bases outside the gene matches. The germline V gene encodes CDR1 SGHNT and CDR2 YYREEE (reference sequence).

Concerning this clone itself: Germline is not matched at one junction end, which may reflect a read error. The genes are TRBV7-8 and TRBJ2-7; 10 bases align to TRBD1. The CDR3 is 14 residues long. Germline assignment: CDR1 SGHVS and CDR2 FQNEAQ. CDR3 in amino acids: CASSFGQGVPTGNF. The CDR3 DNA follows: TGTGCCAGCAGCTTCGGACAGGGGGTACCCACGGGGAACTTC.

The chain carries TRBV10-1 and TRBJ1-5; TRBD1 matches 10 bases. The CDR3 extends over 12 amino acids. Germline CDR1 is WNHNN and CDR2 is SYGVQD (reference sequence). Trimming took 2 bases from V and 15 from J; bases not matched to a gene: 4. DNA of the CDR3: TGCGCCAGCAGTGAGAGCGGGACAGGGGTGCATTTT. It is translated as CASSESGTGVHF.